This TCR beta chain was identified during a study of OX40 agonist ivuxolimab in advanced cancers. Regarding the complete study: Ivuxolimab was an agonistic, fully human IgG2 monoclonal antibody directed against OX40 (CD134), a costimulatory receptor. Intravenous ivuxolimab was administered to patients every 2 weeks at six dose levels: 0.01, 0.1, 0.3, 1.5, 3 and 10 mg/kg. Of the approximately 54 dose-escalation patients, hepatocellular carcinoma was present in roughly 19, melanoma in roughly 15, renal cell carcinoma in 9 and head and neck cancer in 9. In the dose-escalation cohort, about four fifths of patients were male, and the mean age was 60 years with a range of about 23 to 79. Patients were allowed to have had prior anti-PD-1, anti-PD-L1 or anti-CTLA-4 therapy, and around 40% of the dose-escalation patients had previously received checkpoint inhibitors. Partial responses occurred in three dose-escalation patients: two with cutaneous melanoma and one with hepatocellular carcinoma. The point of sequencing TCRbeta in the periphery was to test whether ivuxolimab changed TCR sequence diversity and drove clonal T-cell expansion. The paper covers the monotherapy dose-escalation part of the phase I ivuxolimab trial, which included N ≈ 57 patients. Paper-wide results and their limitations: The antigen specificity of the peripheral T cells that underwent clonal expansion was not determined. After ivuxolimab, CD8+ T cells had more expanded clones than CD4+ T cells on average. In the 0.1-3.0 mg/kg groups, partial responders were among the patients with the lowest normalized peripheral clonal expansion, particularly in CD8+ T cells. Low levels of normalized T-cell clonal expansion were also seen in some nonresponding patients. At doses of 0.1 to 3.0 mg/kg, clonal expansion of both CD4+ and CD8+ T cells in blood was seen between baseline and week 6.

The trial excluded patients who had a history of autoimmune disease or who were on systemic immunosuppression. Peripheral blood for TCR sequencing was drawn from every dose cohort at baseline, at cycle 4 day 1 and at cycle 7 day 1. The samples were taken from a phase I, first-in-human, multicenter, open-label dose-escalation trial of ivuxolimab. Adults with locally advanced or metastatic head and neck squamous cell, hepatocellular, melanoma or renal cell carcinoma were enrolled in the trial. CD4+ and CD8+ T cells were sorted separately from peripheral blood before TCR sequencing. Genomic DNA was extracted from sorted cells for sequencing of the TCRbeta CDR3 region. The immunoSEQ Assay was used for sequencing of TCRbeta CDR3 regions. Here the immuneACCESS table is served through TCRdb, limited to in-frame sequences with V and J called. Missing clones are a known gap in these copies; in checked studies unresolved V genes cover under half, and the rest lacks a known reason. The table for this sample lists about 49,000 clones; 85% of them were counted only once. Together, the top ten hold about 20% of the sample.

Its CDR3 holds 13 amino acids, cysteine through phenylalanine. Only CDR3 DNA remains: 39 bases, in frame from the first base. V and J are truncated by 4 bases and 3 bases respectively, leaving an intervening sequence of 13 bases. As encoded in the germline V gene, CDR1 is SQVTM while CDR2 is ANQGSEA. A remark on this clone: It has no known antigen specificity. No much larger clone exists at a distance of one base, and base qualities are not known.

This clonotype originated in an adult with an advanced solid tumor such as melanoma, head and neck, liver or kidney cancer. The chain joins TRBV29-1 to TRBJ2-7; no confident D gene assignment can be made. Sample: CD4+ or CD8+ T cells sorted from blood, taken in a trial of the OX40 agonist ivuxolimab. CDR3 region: CSVVMESYYEQYF. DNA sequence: TGCAGCGTTGTAATGGAGTCTTACTACGAGCAGTACTTC.